This TCR beta chain was obtained from a study of cytomegalovirus exposure and HLA in healthy donors. For this clone: Its antigen remains unknown.

The germline V gene encodes CDR1 MNHEY and CDR2 SMNVEV (reference sequence). Losses at the gene ends were 4 bases for V and 2 bases for J; bases not matched to a gene: 1. CDR3 size: 14 residues. Points from the study as a whole: The Asian-associated ancestry cluster reportedly had fewer N-insertions than the approximately 690-donor mean in a later analysis. Some TCR beta chains (more than 150 of them) were listed as cytomegalovirus-associated.

The PCR had 60 Vbeta and 13 Jbeta primers. Original analysis: Per a later analysis, the number of unique TCR beta chains was some 75 million, of which 10 million to 11 million were shared. TCRdb's table, derived via immunoSEQ multiplex PCR, lists solely in-frame clones and lacks some. V and J calls and clone size are copied from that table; D and trimming were computed from the DNA. The data contain about 200,000 clones, roughly 85% of them singletons. Sample: PBMCs. The chain combines TRBV27 with TRBJ1-3, with 8 bases identical to TRBD1. The receptor was derived from a woman in her late teens or twenties in good health and CMV-seronegative. The CDR3 sequence is CASSSQGAGNTIYF. The CDR3 DNA reads as TGTGCCAGCAGTTCACAGGGGGCTGGAAACACCATATATTTT.